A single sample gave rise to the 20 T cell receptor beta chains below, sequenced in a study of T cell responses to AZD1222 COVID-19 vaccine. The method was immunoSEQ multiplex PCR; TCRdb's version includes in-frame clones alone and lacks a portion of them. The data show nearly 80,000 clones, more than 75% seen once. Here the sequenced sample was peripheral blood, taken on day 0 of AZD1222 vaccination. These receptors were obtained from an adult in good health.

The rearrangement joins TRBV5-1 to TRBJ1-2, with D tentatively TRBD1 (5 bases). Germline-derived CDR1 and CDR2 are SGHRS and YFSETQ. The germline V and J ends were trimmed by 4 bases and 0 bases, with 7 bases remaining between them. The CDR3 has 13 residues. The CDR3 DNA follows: TGCGCCAGCAGCATGACAGCTAACTATGGCTACACCTTC. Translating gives CASSMTANYGYTF.

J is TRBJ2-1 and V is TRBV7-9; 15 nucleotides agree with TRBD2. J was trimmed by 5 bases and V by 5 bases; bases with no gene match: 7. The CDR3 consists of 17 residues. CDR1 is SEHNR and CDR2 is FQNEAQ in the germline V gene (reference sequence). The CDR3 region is CASSPGTSGRYNNEQFF. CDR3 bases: TGTGCCAGCAGCCCGGGGACTAGCGGGAGGTACAACAATGAGCAGTTCTTC.

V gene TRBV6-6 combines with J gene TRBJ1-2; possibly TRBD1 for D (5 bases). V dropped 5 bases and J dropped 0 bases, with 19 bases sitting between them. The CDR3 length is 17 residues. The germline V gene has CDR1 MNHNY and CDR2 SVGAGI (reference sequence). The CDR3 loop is CASSRQGESGANYGYTF. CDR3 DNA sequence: TGTGCCAGCAGTCGCCAAGGGGAGTCGGGAGCTAACTATGGCTACACCTTC.

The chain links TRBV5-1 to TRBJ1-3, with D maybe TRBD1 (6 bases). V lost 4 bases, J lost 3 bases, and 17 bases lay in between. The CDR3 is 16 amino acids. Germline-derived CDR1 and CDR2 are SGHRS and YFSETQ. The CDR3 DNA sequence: TGCGCCAGCAGCGGAACAGGGAGTAAGGATGGAAACACCATATATTTT. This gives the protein CASSGTGSKDGNTIYF.

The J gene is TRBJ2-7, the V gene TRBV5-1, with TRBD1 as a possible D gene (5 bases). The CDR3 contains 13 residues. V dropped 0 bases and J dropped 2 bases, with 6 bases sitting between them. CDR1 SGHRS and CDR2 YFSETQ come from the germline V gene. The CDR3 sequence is CASSLDRTYEQYF. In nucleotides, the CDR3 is TGCGCCAGCAGCTTGGACAGGACCTACGAGCAGTACTTC.

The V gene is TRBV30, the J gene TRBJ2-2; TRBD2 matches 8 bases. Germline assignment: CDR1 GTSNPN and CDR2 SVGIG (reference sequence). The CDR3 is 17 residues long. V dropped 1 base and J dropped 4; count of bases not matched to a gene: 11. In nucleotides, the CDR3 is TGTGCCTGGAGTGGGCTAGCGGGTGGTTCATCCACCGGGGAGCTGTTTTTT. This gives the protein CAWSGLAGGSSTGELFF.

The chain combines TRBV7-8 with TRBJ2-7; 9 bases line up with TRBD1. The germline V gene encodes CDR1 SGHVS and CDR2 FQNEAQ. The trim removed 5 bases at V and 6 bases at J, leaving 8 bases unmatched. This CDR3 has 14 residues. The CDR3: CASSMAGTGFEQYF. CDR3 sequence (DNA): TGTGCCAGCAGCATGGCCGGGACAGGGTTCGAGCAGTACTTC.

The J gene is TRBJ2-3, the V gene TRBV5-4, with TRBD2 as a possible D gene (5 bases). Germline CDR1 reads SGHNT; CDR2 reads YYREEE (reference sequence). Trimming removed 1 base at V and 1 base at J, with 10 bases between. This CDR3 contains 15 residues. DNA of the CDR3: TGTGCCAGCAGCTTGTGGGAGTGGGGCACAGATACGCAGTATTTT. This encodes CASSLWEWGTDTQYF.

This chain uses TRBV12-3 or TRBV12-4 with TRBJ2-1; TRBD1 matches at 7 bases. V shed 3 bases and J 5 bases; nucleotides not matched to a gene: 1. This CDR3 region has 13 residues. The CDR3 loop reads CASSFRGNNEQFF. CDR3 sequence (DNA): TGTGCCAGCAGTTTCAGGGGGAACAATGAGCAGTTCTTC.

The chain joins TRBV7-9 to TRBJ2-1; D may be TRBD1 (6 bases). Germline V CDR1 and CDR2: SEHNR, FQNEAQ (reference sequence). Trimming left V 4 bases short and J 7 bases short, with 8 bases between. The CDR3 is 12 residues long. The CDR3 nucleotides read TGTGCCAGCAGCTCGACAGGAAATGAGCAGTTCTTC. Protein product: CASSSTGNEQFF.

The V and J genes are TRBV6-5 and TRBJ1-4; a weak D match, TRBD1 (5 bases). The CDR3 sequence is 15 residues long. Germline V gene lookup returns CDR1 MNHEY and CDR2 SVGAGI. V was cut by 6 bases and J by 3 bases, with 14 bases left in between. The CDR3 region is CASSRQGGPNEKLFF. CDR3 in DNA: TGTGCCAGCAGCCGCCAGGGTGGCCCTAATGAAAAACTGTTTTTT.

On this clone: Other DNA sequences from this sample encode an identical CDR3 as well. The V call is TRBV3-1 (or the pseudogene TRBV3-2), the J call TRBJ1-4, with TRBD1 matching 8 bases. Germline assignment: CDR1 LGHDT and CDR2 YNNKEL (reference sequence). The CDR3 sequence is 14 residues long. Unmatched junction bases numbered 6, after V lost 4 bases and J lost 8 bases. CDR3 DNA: TGTGCCAGCAGCCCCGGGACAGGCTACGAAAAACTGTTTTTT. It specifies CASSPGTGYEKLFF.

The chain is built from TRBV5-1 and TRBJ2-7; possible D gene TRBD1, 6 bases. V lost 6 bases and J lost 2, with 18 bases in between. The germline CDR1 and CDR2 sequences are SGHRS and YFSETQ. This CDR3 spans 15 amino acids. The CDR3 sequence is CASTPSLTGTYEQYF. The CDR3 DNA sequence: TGCGCCAGCACGCCATCACTGACAGGCACCTACGAGCAGTACTTC.

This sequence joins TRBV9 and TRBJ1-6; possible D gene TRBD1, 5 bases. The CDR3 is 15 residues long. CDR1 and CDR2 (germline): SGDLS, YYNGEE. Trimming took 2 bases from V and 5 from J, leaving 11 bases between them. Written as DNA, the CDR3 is TGTGCCAGCAGCGTGGTCGACAGTAATAATTCACCCCTCCACTTT. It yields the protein CASSVVDSNNSPLHF.

The DNA of the CDR3 is TGTGCCAGCTCACCACCCGACAGGGTGGGGGCAAGAAACTATGGCTACACCTTC. It codes for CASSPPDRVGARNYGYTF. The chain recombines TRBV18 with TRBJ1-2, with 7 bases that match TRBD1. The junction had 12 bases not matched to a gene; V was cut back by 0 bases and J by 2 bases. The CDR3 spans 18 residues. Germline-derived CDR1 and CDR2 are KGHSH and LQKENI.

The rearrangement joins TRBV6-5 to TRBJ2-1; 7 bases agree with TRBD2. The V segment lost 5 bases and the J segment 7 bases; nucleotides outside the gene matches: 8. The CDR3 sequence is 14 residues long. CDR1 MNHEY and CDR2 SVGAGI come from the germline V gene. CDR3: CASSPTVGGNEQFF. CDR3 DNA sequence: TGTGCCAGCAGTCCCACCGTGGGGGGGAATGAGCAGTTCTTC.

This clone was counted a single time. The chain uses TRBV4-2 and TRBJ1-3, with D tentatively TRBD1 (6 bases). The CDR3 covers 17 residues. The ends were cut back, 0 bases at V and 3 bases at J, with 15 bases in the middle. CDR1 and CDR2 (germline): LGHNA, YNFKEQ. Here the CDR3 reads CASSQDKRGINGNTIYF. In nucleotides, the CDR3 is TGTGCCAGCAGCCAAGATAAGAGGGGGATAAATGGAAACACCATATATTTT.

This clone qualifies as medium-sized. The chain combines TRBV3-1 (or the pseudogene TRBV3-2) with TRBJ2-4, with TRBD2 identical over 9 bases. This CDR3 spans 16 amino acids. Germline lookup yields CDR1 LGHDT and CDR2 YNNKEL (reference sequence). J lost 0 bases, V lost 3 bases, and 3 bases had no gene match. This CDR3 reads CASSHRLAVAKNIQYF. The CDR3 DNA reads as TGTGCCAGCAGCCATCGACTAGCGGTAGCCAAAAACATTCAGTACTTC.

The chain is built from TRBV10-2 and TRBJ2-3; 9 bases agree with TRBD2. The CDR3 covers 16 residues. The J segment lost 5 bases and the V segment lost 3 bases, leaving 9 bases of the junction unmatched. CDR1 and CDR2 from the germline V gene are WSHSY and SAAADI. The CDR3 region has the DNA TGCGCCAGCAGTGAAATGTCTGGCGGGAGGGTAGATACGCAGTATTTT. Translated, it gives CASSEMSGGRVDTQYF.

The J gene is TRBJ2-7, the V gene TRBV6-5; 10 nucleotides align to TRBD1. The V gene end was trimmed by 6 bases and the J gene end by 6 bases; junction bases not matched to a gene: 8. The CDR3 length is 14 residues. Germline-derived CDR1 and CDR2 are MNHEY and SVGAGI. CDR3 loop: CASSPGTGVLEQYF. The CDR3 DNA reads TGTGCCAGCAGCCCCGGGACAGGGGTACTCGAGCAGTACTTC.